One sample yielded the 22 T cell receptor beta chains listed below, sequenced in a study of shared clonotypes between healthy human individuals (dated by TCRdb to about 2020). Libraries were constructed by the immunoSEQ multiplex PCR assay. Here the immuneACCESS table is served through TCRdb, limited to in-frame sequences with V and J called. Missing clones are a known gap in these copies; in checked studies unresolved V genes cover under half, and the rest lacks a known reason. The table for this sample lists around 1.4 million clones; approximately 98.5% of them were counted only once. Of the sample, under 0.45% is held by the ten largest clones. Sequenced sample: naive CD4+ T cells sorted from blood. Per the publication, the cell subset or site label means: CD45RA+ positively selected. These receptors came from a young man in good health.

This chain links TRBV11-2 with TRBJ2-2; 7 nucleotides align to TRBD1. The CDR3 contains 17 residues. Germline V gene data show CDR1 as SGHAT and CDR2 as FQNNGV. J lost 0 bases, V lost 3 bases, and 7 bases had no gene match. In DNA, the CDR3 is TGTGCCAGCAGCTTGTCCACAGGGGCGACGAACACCGGGGAGCTGTTTTTT. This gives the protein CASSLSTGATNTGELFF. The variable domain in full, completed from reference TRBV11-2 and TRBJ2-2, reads EAGVAQSPRYKIIEKRQSVAFWCNPISGHATLYWYQQILGQGPKLLIQFQNNGVVDDSQLPKDRFSAERLKGVDSTLKIQPAKLEDSAVYLCASSLSTGATNTGELFFGEGSRLTVL.

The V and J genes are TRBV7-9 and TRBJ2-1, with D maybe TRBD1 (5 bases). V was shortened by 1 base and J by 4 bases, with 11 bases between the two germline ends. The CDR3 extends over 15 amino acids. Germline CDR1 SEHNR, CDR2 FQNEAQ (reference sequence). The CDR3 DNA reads TGTGCCAGCAGCTTAGTAGCTGACAGATACAATGAGCAGTTCTTC. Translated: CASSLVADRYNEQFF.

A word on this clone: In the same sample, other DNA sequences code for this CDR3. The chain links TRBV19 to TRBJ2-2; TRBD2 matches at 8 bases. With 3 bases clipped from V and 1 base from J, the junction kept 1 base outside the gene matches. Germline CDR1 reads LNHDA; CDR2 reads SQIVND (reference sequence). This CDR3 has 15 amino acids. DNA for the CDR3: TGTGCCAGTAGTATTCTAGCGGGGAACACCGGGGAGCTGTTTTTT. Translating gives CASSILAGNTGELFF.

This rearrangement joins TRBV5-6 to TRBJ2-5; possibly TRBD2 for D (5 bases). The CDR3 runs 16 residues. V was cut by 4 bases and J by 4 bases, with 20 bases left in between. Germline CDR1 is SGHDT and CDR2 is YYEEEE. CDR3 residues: CASSPPRGETTETQYF. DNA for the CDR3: TGTGCCAGCAGCCCCCCCCGGGGAGAAACCACAGAGACCCAGTACTTC.

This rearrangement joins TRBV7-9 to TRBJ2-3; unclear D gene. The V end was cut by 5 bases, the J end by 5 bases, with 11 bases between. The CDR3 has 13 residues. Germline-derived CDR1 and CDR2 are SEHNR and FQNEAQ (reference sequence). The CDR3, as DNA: TGTGCCAGCAGCCCCCTCATAGGAGATACGCAGTATTTT. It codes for CASSPLIGDTQYF.

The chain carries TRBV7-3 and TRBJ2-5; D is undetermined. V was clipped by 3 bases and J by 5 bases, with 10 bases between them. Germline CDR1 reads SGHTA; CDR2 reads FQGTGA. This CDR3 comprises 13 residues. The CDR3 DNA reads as TGTGCCAGCAGCTTCCGGGCTCAGGAGACCCAGTACTTC. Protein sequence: CASSFRAQETQYF.

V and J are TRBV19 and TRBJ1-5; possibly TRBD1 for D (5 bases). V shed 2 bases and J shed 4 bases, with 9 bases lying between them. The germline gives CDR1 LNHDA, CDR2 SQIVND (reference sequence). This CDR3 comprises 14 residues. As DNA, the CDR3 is TGTGCCAGTAGTATAAGTCAGGGTAATCAGCCCCAGCATTTT. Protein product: CASSISQGNQPQHF.

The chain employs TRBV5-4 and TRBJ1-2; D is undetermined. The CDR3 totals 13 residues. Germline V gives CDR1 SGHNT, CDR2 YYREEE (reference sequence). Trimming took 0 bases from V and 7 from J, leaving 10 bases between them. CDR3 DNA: TGTGCCAGCAGCTTGGACAGTTATGCTGGCTACACCTTC. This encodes CASSLDSYAGYTF.

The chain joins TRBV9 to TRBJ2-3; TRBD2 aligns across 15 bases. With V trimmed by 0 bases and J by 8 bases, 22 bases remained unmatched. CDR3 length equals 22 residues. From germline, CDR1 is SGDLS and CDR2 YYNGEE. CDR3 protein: CASSVGTGTSGRPAGVQVTQYF. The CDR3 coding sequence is TGTGCCAGCAGCGTAGGGACCGGGACTAGCGGGAGGCCGGCGGGGGTTCAAGTTACGCAGTATTTT.

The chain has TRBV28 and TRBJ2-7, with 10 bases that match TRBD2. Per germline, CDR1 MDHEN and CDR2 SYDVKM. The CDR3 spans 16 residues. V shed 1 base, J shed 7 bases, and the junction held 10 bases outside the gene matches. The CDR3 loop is CASSLYLAGGYREQYF. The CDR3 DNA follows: TGTGCCAGCAGTTTATACTTAGCGGGAGGTTATCGGGAGCAGTACTTC.

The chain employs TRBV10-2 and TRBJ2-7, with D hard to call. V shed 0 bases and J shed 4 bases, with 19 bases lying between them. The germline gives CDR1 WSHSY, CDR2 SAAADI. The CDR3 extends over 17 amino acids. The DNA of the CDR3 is TGCGCCAGCAGTGAGTCTGGTAATTACGGGCTTTTATACGAGCAGTACTTC. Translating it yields CASSESGNYGLLYEQYF.

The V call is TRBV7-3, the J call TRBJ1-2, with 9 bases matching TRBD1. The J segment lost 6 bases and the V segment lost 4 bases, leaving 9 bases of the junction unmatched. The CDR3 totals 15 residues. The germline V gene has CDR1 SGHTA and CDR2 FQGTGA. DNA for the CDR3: TGTGCCAGCAGCTCGGCGGACAGGGGAAGGGATGGCTACACCTTC. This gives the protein CASSSADRGRDGYTF.

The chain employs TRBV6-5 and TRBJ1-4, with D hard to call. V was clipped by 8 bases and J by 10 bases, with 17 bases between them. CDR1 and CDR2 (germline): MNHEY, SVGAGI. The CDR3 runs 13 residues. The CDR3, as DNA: TGTGCCAGCCGTGACGGGCATAAGACAAAACTGTTTTTT. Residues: CASRDGHKTKLFF.

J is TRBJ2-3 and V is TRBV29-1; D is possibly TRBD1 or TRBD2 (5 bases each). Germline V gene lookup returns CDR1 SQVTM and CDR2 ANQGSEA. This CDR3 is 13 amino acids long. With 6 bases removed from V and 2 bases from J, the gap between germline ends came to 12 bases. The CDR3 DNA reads TGCAGCGTCCGGGGCAAAATCACAGATACGCAGTATTTT. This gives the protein CSVRGKITDTQYF.

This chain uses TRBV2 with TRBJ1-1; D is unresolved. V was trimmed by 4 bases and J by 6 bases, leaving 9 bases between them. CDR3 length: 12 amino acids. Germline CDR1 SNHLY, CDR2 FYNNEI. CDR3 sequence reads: CASSGGWSEAFF. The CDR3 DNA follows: TGTGCCAGCAGTGGGGGATGGTCTGAAGCTTTCTTT. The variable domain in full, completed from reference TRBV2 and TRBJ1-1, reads EPEVTQTPSHQVTQMGQEVILRCVPISNHLYFYWYRQILGQKVEFLVSFYNNEISEKSEIFDDQFSVERPDGSNFTLKIRSTKLEDSAMYFCASSGGWSEAFFGQGTRLTVV.

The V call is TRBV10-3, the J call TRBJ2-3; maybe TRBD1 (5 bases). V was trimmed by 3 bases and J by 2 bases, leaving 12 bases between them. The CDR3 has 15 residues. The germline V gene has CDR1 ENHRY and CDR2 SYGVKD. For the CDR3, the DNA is TGTGCCATCAGTGAAAGGCAGGGCCCCACAGATACGCAGTATTTT. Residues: CAISERQGPTDTQYF.

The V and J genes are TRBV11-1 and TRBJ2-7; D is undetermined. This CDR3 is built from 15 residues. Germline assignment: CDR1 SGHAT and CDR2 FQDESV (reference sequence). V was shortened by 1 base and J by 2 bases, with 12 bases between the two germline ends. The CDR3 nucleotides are TGTGCCAGCAGCTTAGTTCAGCTGAGTACCTACGAGCAGTACTTC. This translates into CASSLVQLSTYEQYF.

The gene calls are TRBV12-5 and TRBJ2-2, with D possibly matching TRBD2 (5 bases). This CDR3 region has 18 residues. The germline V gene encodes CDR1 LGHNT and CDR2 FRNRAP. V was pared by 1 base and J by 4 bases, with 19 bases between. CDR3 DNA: TGTGCTAGTGGTTTGGCCGGTTTAGAGGGAAGAACCACCGGGGAGCTGTTTTTT. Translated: CASGLAGLEGRTTGELFF.

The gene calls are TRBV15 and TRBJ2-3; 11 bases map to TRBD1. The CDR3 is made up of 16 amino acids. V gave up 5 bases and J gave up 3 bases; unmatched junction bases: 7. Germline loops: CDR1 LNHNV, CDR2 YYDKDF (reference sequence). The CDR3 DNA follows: TGTGCCACCAGCGTCGGGACAGGGGGTTGGACAGATACGCAGTATTTT. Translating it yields CATSVGTGGWTDTQYF.

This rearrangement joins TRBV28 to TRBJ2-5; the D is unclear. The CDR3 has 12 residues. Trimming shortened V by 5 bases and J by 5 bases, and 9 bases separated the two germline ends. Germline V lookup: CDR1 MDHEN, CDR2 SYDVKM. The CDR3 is CASSTILETQYF. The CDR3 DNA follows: TGTGCCAGCAGTACAATCCTGGAGACCCAGTACTTC.

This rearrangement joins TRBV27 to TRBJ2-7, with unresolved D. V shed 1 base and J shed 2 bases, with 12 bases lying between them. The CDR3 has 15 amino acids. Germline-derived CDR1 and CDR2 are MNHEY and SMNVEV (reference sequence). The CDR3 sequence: CASSLYLGQTYEQYF. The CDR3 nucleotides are TGTGCCAGCAGTTTATACTTAGGGCAGACCTACGAGCAGTACTTC.

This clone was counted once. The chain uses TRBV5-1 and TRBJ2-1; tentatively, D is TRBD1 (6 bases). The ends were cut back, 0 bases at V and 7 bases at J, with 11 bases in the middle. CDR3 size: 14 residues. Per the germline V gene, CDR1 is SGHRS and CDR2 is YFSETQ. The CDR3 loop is CASSLGGQVNEQFF. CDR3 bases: TGCGCCAGCAGCTTGGGGGGACAAGTTAATGAGCAGTTCTTC.